This T cell receptor (beta chain) emerged from a study of blood T cell repertoires in COVID-19. For the study at large: PBMCs, B-cell-depleted T cells, or T cells were the source of the cDNA or gDNA that made up the material.

In the authors' methods: Quantification of nucleated cells was approximated via reference gene primer amplification. Some clones are missing from TCRdb's copy, which holds only in-frame ones; the method was immunoSEQ multiplex PCR. D and trimming were read from the DNA, whereas the V and J calls and clone size are those reported in that table. Seen here are tens of thousands of clones, about 90% observed once, and the top ten hold roughly 8%. Germline loops: CDR1 SEHNR, CDR2 FQNEAQ (reference sequence). Trimming removed 5 bases from V and 2 bases from J; junction bases left unmatched: 6. The CDR3 runs to 14 residues.

The receptor was isolated from a human donor in a cohort sampled during active COVID-19. Sequencing used peripheral blood. This chain links TRBV7-9 with TRBJ2-7; 7 positions match TRBD1. This chain's CDR3 is CASSSWDSPYEQYF. The CDR3, as DNA: TGTGCCAGCAGCAGCTGGGACAGCCCCTACGAGCAGTACTTC.